Many counts were recorded for the clone carrying this TCR beta chain. The antigen is not known. Per sample, no less than 5.5 micrograms of total RNA were extracted. The sample is drawn from a study of blood T cells in healthy people across ages. The CDR3 runs to 15 residues. From germline, CDR1 is KGHSH and CDR2 LQKENI. J gave up 7 bases and V 2 bases, and 7 bases lay outside the gene matches. General observations from the study: Age showed a roughly linear inverse relationship with TCR beta diversity per million T cells. Naive T cell percentage strongly correlated with TCR beta diversity.

Then a second PCR, running about 6 to 11 cycles, was carried out with a sample-barcoded 5' primer and a J-beta primer mix. TCRdb ran MiXCR on the 5' RACE reads and lists one entry per CDR3 protein. The data contain 590,000 or so distinct CDR3 sequences, around 31% of them seen just once; the ten biggest clones take up around 14%. The gene calls are TRBV18 and TRBJ2-4; 8 positions match TRBD1. This receptor was obtained from a woman over 75 in good health. Sequenced input: blood. CDR3 bases: TGTGCCAGCTCACCAGGACAGGGCGCGCGGAACATTCAGTACTTC. Translated: CASSPGQGARNIQYF. Full variable domain (outside the CDR3, taken from reference TRBV18 and TRBJ2-4): NAGVMQNPRHLVRRRGQEARLRCSPMKGHSHVYWYRQLPEEGLKFMVYLQKENIIDESGMPKERFSAEFPKEGPSILRIQQVVRGDSAAYFCASSPGQGARNIQYFGAGTRLSVL.